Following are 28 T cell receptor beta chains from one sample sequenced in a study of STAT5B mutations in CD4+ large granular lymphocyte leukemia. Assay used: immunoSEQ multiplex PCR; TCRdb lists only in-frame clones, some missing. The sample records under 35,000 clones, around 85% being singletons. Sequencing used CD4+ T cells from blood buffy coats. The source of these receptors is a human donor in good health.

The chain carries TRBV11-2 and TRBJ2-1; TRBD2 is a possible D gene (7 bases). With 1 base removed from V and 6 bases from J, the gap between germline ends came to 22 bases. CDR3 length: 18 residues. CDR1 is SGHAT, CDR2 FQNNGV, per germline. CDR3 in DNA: TGTGCCAGCAGCTTAGGTCCCAACCGGGGGGCGTTTCTCAATGAGCAGTTCTTC. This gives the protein CASSLGPNRGAFLNEQFF.

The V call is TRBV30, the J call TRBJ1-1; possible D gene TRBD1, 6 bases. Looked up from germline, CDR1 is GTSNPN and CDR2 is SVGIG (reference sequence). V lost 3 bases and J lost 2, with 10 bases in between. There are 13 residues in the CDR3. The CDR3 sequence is CAWSAQGNTEAFF. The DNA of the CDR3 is TGTGCCTGGAGCGCACAGGGAAACACTGAAGCTTTCTTT.

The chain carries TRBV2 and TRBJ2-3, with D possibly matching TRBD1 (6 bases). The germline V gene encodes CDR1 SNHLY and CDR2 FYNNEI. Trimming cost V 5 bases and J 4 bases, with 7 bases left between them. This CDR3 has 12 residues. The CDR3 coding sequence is TGTGCCAGCAGTAACAGGGCAGATACGCAGTATTTT. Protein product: CASSNRADTQYF.

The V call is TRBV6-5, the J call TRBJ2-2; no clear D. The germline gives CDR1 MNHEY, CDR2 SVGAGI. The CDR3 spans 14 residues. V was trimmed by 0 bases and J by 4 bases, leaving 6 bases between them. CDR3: CASSYSVFTGELFF. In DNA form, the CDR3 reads TGTGCCAGCAGTTACTCCGTGTTCACCGGGGAGCTGTTTTTT.

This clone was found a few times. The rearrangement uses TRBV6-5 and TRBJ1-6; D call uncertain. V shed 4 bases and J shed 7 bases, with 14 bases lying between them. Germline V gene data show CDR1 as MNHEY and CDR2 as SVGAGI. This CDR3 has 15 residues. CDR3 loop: CASSSKGFPNSPLHF. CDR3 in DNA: TGTGCCAGCAGTTCGAAGGGATTCCCCAATTCACCCCTCCACTTT.

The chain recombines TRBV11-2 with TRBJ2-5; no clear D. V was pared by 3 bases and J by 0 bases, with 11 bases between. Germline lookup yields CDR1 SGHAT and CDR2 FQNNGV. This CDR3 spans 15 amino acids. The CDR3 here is CASSFNRAYQETQYF. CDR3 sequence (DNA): TGTGCCAGCAGCTTTAATCGGGCGTACCAAGAGACCCAGTACTTC.

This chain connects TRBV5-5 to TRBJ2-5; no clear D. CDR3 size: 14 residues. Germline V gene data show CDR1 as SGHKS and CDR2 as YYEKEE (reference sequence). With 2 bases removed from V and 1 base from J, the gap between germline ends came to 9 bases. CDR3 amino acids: CASSFVGIQETQYF. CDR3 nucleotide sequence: TGTGCCAGCAGCTTCGTAGGGATCCAAGAGACCCAGTACTTC.

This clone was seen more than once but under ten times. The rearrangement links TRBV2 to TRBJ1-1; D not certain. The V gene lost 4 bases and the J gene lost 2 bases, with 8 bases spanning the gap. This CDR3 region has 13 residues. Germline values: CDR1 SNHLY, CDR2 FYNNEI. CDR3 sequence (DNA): TGTGCCAGCAGTGTTAAGCCAAACACTGAAGCTTTCTTT. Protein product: CASSVKPNTEAFF.

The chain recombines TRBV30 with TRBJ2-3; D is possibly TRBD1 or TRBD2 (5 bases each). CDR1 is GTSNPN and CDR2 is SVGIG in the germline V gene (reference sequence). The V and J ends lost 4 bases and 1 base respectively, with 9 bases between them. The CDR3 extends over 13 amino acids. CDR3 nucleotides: TGTGCCTGGAACGGGGCCCGCACAGATACGCAGTATTTT. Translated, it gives CAWNGARTDTQYF.

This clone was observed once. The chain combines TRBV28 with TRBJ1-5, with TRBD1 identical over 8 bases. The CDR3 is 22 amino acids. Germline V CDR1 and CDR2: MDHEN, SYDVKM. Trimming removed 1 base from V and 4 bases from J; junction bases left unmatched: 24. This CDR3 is CASSLSSYSLLVPGTGNQPQHF. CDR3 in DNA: TGTGCCAGCAGTTTATCCTCTTATAGTCTCCTTGTCCCCGGGACAGGAAATCAGCCCCAGCATTTT. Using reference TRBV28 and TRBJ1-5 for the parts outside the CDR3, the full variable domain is DVKVTQSSRYLVKRTGEKVFLECVQDMDHENMFWYRQDPGLGLRLIYFSYDVKMKEKGDIPEGYSVSREKKERFSLILESASTNQTSMYLCASSLSSYSLLVPGTGNQPQHFGDGTRLSIL.

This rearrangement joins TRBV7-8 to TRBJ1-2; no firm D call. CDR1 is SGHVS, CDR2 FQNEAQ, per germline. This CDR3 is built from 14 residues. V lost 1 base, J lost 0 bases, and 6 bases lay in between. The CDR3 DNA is TGTGCCAGCAGCTTAGGACACTCTAACTATGGCTACACCTTC. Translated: CASSLGHSNYGYTF.

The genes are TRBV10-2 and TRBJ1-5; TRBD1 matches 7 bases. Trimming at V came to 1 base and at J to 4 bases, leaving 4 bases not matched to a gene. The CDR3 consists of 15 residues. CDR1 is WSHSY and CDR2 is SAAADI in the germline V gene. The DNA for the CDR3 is TGCGCCAGCAGTGAGTACGGGACAGTGAATCAGCCCCAGCATTTT. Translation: CASSEYGTVNQPQHF.

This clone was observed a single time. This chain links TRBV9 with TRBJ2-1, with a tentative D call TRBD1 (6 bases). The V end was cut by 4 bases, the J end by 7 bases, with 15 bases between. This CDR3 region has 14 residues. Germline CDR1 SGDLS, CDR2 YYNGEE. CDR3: CASSKTGRGNEQFF. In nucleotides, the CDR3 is TGTGCCAGCAGCAAGACAGGAAGGGGGAATGAGCAGTTCTTC.

CDR3 in DNA: TGTGCCAGCAGCAGACTAGCGGGAGGGCTAAACACCGGGGAGCTGTTTTTT. Translation: CASSRLAGGLNTGELFF. The V gene is TRBV7-7, the J gene TRBJ2-2, with TRBD2 identical over 14 bases. After removal of 5 bases from V and 2 bases from J, the junction contained 4 bases not matched to a gene. The CDR3 runs to 17 residues. The germline CDR1 and CDR2 sequences are SSHAT and FNYEAQ (reference sequence).

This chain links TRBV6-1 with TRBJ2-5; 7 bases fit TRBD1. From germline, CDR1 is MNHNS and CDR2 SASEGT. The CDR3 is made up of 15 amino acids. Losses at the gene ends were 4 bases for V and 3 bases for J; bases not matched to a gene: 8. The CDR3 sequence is CASSAKDRVKETQYF. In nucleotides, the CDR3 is TGTGCCAGCAGTGCAAAAGACAGGGTAAAAGAGACCCAGTACTTC.

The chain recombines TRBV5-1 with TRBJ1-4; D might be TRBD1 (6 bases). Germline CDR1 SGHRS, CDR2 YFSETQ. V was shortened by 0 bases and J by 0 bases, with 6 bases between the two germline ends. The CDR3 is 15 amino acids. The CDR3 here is CASSLGQATNEKLFF. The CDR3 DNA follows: TGCGCCAGCAGCTTGGGACAGGCAACTAATGAAAAACTGTTTTTT.

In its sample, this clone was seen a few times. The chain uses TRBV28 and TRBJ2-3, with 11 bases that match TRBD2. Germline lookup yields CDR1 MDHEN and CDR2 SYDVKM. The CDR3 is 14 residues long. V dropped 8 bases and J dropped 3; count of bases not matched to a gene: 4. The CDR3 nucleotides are TGTGCCAGCCGGGGACTAGCGGCGACAGATACGCAGTATTTT. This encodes CASRGLAATDTQYF. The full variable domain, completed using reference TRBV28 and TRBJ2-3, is DVKVTQSSRYLVKRTGEKVFLECVQDMDHENMFWYRQDPGLGLRLIYFSYDVKMKEKGDIPEGYSVSREKKERFSLILESASTNQTSMYLCASRGLAATDTQYFGPGTRLTVL.

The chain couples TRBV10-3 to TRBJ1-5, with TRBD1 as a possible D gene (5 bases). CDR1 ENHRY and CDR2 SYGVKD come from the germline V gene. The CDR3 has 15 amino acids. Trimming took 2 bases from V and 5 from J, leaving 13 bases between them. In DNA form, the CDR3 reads TGTGCCATCAGTGAGCAGGGCCCCACCCATCAGCCCCAGCATTTT. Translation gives CAISEQGPTHQPQHF.

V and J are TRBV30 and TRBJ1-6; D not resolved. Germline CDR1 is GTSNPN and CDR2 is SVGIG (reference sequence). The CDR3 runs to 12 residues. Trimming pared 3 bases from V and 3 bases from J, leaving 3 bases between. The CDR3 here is CAWSFYNSPLHF. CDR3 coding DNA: TGTGCCTGGAGCTTCTATAATTCACCCCTCCACTTT.

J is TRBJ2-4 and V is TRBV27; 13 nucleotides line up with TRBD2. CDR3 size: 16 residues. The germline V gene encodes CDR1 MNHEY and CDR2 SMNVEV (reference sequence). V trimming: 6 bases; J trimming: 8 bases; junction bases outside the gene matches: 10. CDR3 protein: CASRLTGTSGIYIQYF. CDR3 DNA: TGTGCCAGCAGACTCACCGGGACTAGCGGGATTTACATTCAGTACTTC.

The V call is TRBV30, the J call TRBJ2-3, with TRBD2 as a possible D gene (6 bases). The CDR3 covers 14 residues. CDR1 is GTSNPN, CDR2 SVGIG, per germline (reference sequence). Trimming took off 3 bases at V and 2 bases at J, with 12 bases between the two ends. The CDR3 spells CAWRPRGNTDTQYF. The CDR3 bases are TGTGCCTGGAGACCCCGGGGGAACACAGATACGCAGTATTTT.

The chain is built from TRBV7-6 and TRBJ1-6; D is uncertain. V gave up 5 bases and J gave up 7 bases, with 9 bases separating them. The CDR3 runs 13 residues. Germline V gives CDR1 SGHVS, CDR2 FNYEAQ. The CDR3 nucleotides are TGTGCCAGCAGCATATTAGAGAATTCACCCCTCCACTTT. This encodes CASSILENSPLHF. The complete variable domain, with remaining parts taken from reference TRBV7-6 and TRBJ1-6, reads GAGVSQSPRYKVTKRGQDVALRCDPISGHVSLYWYRQALGQGPEFLTYFNYEAQQDKSGLPNDRFSAERPEGSISTLTIQRTEQRDSAMYRCASSILENSPLHFGNGTRLTVT.

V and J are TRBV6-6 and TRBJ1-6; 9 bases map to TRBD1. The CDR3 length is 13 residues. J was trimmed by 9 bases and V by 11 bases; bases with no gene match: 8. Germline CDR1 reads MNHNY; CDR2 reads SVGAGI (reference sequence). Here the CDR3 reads CAGRQGVVSPLHF. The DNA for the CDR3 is TGTGCCGGAAGACAGGGGGTGGTTTCACCCCTCCACTTT.

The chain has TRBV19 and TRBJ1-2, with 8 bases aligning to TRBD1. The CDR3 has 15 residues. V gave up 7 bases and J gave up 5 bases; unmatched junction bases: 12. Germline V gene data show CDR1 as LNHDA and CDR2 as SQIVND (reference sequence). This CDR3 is CASTRTGPGSYGYTF. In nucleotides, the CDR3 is TGTGCCAGTACCCGGACAGGGCCGGGGTCATATGGCTACACCTTC.

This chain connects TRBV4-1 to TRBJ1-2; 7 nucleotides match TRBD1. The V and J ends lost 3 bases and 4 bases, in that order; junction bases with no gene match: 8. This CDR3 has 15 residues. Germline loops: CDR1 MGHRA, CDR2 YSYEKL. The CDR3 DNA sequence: TGCGCCAGCAGCCAGACCGGGACAGCCATCTATGGCTACACCTTC. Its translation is CASSQTGTAIYGYTF.

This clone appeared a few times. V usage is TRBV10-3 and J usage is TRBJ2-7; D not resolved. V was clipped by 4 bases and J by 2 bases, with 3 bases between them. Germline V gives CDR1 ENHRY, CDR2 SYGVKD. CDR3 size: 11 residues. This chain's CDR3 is CAISGAYEQYF. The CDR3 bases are TGTGCCATCAGTGGGGCCTACGAGCAGTACTTC.

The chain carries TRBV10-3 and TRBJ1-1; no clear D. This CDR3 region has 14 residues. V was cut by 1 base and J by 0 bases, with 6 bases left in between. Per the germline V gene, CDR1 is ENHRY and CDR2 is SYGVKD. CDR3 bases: TGTGCCATCAGTGAGTTACAATTGAACACTGAAGCTTTCTTT. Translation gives CAISELQLNTEAFF.

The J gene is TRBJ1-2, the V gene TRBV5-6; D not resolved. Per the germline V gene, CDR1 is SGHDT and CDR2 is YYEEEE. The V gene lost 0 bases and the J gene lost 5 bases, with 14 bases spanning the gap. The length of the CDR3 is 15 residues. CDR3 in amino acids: CASSLERGLVYGYTF. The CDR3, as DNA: TGTGCCAGCAGCTTGGAACGTGGATTAGTGTATGGCTACACCTTC.